This T cell receptor beta chain derives from a study of control samples from healthy donors and cancer patients (dated by TCRdb to 2018 to 2021). The CDR3 runs 15 amino acids, cysteine and phenylalanine included. The entry retains the CDR3 DNA only, 45 bases that are in frame from base 1. V has 5 bases trimmed and J has 8 bases trimmed; junction bases matching no gene number 10. From a lookup of the germline V gene, CDR1 and CDR2 are SGHAT and FQNNGV. Library preparation employed the immunoSEQ multiplex PCR assay. In its TCRdb copy, this immuneACCESS table keeps in-frame sequences only and misses some clones. Where compared with another copy, unresolved V genes explain less than half of these, and the others have no known cause. Within this sample are 70,000 or so clones, with 75% to 90% of them counted one time only. The ten largest clonotypes hold 28% of the sample. About this clone: Its antigen specificity is not known. The sample holds no much larger clone one base away, and base qualities are not on file.

This sequence was found in a man between 50 and 59 years old in good health. The V gene is TRBV11-2 and the J gene is TRBJ2-4; the central 9 bases match TRBD2. The source material was blood. CDR3 region: CASSRGAGGEHIQYF. The DNA reads TGTGCCAGCAGCCGAGGGGCGGGAGGGGAGCACATTCAGTACTTC.